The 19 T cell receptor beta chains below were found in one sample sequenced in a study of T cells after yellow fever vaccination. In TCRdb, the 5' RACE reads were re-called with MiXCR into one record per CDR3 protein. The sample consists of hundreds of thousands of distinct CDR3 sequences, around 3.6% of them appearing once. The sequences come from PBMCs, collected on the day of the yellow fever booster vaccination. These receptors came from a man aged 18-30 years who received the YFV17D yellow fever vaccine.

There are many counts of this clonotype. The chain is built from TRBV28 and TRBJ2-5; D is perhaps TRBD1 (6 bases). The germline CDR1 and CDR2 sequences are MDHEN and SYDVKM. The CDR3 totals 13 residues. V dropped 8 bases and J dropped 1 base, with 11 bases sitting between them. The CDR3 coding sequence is TGTGCCAGCTTTGAGGGGGTCCAAGAGACCCAGTACTTC. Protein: CASFEGVQETQYF.

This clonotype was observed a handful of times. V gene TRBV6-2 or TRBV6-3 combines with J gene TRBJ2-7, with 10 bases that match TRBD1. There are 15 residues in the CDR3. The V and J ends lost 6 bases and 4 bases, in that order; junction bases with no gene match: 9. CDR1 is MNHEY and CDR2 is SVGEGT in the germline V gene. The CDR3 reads CASRPGTGAIYEQYF. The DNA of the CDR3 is TGTGCCAGCAGACCCGGGACAGGGGCTATATACGAGCAGTACTTC.

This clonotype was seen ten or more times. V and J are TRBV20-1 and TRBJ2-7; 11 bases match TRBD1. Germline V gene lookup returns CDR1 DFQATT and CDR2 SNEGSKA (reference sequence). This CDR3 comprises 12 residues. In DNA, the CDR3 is TGCAGCGGAGGACAGGGGGCATCAGAGCAGTACTTC. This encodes CSGGQGASEQYF.

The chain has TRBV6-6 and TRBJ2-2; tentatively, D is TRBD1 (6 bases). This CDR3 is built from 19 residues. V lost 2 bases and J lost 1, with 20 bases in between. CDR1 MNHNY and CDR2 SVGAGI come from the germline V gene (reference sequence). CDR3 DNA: TGTGCCAGCAGTTACCGCCCCAGGGGAAAGGGTCAGAACACCGGGGAGCTGTTTTTT. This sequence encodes CASSYRPRGKGQNTGELFF.

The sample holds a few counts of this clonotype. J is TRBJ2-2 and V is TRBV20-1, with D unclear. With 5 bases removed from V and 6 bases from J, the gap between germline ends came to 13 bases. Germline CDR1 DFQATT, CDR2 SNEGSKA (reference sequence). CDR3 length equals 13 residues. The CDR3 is CSAPINLAGELFF. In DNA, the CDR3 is TGCAGTGCTCCTATAAACTTAGCCGGGGAGCTGTTTTTT.

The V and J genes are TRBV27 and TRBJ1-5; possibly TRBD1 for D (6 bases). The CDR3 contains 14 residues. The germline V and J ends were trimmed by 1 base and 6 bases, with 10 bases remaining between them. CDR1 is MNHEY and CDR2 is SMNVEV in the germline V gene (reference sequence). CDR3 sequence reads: CASSLWGAGQPQHF. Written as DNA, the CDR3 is TGTGCCAGCAGTTTATGGGGGGCGGGTCAGCCCCAGCATTTT.

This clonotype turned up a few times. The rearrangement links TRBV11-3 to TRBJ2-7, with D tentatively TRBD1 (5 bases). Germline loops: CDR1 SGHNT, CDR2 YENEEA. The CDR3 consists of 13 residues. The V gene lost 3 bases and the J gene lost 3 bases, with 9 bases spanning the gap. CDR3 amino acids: CASSLDTHYEQYF. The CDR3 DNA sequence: TGTGCCAGCAGCTTGGACACCCACTACGAGCAGTACTTC.

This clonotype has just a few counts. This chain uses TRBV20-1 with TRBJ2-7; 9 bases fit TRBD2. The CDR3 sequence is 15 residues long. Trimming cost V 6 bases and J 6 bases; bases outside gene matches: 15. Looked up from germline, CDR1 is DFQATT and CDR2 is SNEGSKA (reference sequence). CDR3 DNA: TGCAGTGCCCCAGAGGCAGGCGGGGGGGCTATCGAGCAGTACTTC. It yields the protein CSAPEAGGGAIEQYF.

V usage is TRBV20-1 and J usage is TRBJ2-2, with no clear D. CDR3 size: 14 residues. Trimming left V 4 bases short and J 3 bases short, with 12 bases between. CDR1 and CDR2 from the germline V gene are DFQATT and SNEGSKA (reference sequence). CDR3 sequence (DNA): TGCAGTGCTATTCCAATCCTTGACACCGGGGAGCTGTTTTTT. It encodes CSAIPILDTGELFF.

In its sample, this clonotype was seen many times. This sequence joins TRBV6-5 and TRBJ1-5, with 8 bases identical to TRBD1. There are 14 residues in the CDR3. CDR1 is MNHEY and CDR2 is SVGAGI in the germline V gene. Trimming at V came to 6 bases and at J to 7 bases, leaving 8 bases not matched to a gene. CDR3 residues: CASSRQGQGQPQHF. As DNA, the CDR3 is TGTGCCAGCAGCCGACAGGGGCAAGGGCAGCCCCAGCATTTT.

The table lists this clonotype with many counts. CDR3 amino acids: CASGPGGTGELFF. The CDR3 region has the DNA TGTGCCAGCGGGCCCGGGGGCACCGGGGAGCTGTTTTTT. The chain employs TRBV7-9 and TRBJ2-2; maybe TRBD2 (6 bases). CDR3 length: 13 amino acids. Germline-derived CDR1 and CDR2 are SEHNR and FQNEAQ (reference sequence). V lost 8 bases and J lost 4, with 11 bases in between.

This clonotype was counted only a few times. CDR3 sequence: CASSPTGDGNQPQHF. DNA of the CDR3: TGTGCCAGCAGCCCAACAGGGGATGGCAATCAGCCCCAGCATTTT. The J gene is TRBJ1-5, the V gene TRBV12-3 or TRBV12-4; 7 nucleotides agree with TRBD1. This CDR3 spans 15 amino acids. V gave up 6 bases and J gave up 2 bases; unmatched junction bases: 7.

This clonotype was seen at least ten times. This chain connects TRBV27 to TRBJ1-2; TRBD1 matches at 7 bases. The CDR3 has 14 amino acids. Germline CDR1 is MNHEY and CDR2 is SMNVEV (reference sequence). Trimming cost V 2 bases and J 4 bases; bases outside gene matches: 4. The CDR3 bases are TGTGCCAGCAGTTTAAAGGGGGCAAGCTATGGCTACACCTTC. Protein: CASSLKGASYGYTF.

The CDR3: CASSRPGQGLYEQYV. The CDR3 DNA reads as TGTGCCAGCAGCCGACCGGGACAGGGCCTCTACGAGCAGTACGTC. The rearrangement uses TRBV6-4 and TRBJ2-7, with 9 bases lining up with TRBD1. Germline CDR1 is MRHNA and CDR2 is SNTAGT. CDR3 length equals 15 residues. V lost 6 bases to trimming and J lost 3 bases; unmatched junction nucleotides: 9.

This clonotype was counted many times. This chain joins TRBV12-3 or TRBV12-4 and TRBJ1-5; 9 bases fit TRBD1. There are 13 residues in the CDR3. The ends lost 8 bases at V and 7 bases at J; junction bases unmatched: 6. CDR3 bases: TGTGCCAGCCGACAGGGGACAGGGCAGCCCCAGCATTTT. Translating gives CASRQGTGQPQHF.

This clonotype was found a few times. CDR3 DNA sequence: TGCGCCAGCAGCTATAACGTGCCCTACGAGCAGTACTTC. Translation gives CASSYNVPYEQYF. This chain links TRBV5-1 with TRBJ2-7; D gene unclear. V gave up 3 bases and J gave up 2 bases, with 9 bases separating them. Germline CDR1 SGHRS, CDR2 YFSETQ. This CDR3 region has 13 residues.

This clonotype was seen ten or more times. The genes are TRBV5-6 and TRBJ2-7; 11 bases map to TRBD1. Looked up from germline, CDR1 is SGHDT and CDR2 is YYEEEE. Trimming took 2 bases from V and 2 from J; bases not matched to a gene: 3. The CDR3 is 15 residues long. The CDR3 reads CASSFPGQGAYEQYF. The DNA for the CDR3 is TGTGCCAGCAGCTTCCCGGGACAGGGGGCCTACGAGCAGTACTTC.

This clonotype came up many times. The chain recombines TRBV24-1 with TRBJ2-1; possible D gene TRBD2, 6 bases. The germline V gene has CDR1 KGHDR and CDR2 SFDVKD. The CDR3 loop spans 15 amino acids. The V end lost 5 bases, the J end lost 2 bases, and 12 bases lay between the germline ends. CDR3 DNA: TGTGCCACCAGTGTCCTTTCGGGGGCCTACAATGAGCAGTTCTTC. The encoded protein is CATSVLSGAYNEQFF.

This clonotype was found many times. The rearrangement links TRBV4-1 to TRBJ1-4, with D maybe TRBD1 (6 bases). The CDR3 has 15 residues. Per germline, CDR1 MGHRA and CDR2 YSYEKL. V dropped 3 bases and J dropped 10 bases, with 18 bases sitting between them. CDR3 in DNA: TGCGCCAGCAGCCAGATCAGGGGACGGGGTGGAAAACTGTTTTTT. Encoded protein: CASSQIRGRGGKLFF.